This entry lists 19 T cell receptor beta chains sequenced from one sample in a study of shared clonotypes between healthy human individuals (dated by TCRdb to 2018 to 2021). Library prep was done by the immunoSEQ multiplex PCR assay. TCRdb limited this immuneACCESS table to in-frame rearrangements with V and J called. A share of clones is missing; checked studies link under half to unresolved V genes, and the rest is unexplained. Present in this sample are about 1 million clones, 70% to 80% of which were seen just once. The ten largest account for 1.5% of the sample. Input material: memory CD4+ T cells sorted from blood. Explained via the paper, the cell subset or site label denotes: CD45RA-negative fraction. These receptors were taken from a man between 18 and 29 years old in good health.

This sequence joins TRBV6-6 and TRBJ2-1; no definite D call. Trimming left V 3 bases short and J 4 bases short, with 4 bases between. Per germline, CDR1 MNHNY and CDR2 SVGAGI (reference sequence). The CDR3 length is 12 residues. CDR3 residues: CASSYEYNEQFF. CDR3 in DNA: TGTGCCAGCAGTTATGAGTACAATGAGCAGTTCTTC.

The rearrangement links TRBV7-9 to TRBJ2-1; 13 positions agree with TRBD2. V shed 5 bases, J shed 7 bases, and the junction held 8 bases outside the gene matches. CDR3 length: 16 amino acids. Germline V gene sequence: CDR1 SEHNR, CDR2 FQNEAQ (reference sequence). The CDR3 here is CASSLGLAGAHNEQFF. Here the CDR3 DNA reads TGTGCCAGCAGCCTCGGACTAGCGGGAGCCCATAATGAGCAGTTCTTC.

This rearrangement joins TRBV18 to TRBJ2-2; the D gene is possibly TRBD2 (5 bases). V lost 3 bases and J 0 bases, leaving 11 bases between the germline ends. Germline V lookup: CDR1 KGHSH, CDR2 LQKENI. CDR3 length: 16 residues. CDR3 residues: CASSPLTSANTGELFF. The CDR3 DNA reads TGTGCCAGCTCACCCCTCACTAGTGCGAACACCGGGGAGCTGTTTTTT.

This clone has just a few counts. This sample also contains other DNA sequences that code for the same CDR3. J is TRBJ2-3 and V is TRBV2; D gene ambiguous. Germline V gene lookup returns CDR1 SNHLY and CDR2 FYNNEI. The V end was cut by 8 bases, the J end by 5 bases, with 8 bases between. The CDR3 runs 11 residues. The CDR3 protein is CASSPLDTQYF. The CDR3 DNA reads as TGTGCCAGCTCCCCTCTAGATACGCAGTATTTT.

The rearrangement links TRBV5-8 to TRBJ2-7, with D tentatively TRBD1 (6 bases). Germline CDR1 is SGHTS and CDR2 is YDEGEE. With 4 bases removed from V and 5 bases from J, the gap between germline ends came to 16 bases. CDR3 size: 14 residues. The CDR3 nucleotides are TGTGCCAGCAGCGATCGACAGGAGATAAACGAGCAGTACTTC. It yields the protein CASSDRQEINEQYF.

The chain uses TRBV7-2 and TRBJ2-1, with unresolved D. The CDR3 has 15 amino acids. V was trimmed by 3 bases and J by 7 bases, leaving 16 bases between them. The germline CDR1 and CDR2 sequences are SGHTA and FQGNSA. The CDR3 sequence: CASSFDMSTRNEQFF. DNA for the CDR3: TGTGCCAGCAGCTTTGACATGTCTACCAGGAATGAGCAGTTCTTC.

The rearrangement links TRBV27 to TRBJ2-2; TRBD1 aligns across 8 bases. Germline V gene data show CDR1 as MNHEY and CDR2 as SMNVEV (reference sequence). The CDR3 covers 15 residues. The trim removed 8 bases at V and 5 bases at J, leaving 10 bases unmatched. Here the CDR3 reads CASSSGTGLTGELFF. The DNA for the CDR3 is TGTGCCAGCTCATCCGGGACAGGATTGACCGGGGAGCTGTTTTTT.

This clone was seen a handful of times. J is TRBJ2-1 and V is TRBV30; D is ambiguous. Germline values: CDR1 GTSNPN, CDR2 SVGIG (reference sequence). The CDR3 totals 11 residues. Trimming removed 0 bases at V and 7 bases at J, with 4 bases between. CDR3 bases: TGTGCCTGGAGTGTTTGGAATGAGCAGTTCTTC. Amino acids: CAWSVWNEQFF. The variable domain in full, with the rest retrieved from reference TRBV30 and TRBJ2-1, is SQTIHQWPATLVQPVGSPLSLECTVEGTSNPNLYWYRQAAGRGLQLLFYSVGIGQISSEVPQNLSASRPQDRQFILSSKKLLLSDSGFYLCAWSVWNEQFFGPGTRLTVL.

The chain couples TRBV7-2 to TRBJ2-7, with D perhaps matching TRBD2 (5 bases). The CDR3 runs to 13 residues. The germline gives CDR1 SGHTA, CDR2 FQGNSA. The ends were cut back, 3 bases at V and 6 bases at J, with 12 bases in the middle. The CDR3 sequence is CASSFLAGVEQYF. CDR3 DNA: TGTGCCAGCAGCTTCCTGGCCGGGGTCGAGCAGTACTTC.

The chain is built from TRBV27 and TRBJ2-1; the D gene could be TRBD1 or TRBD2 (6 bases each). The germline V gene has CDR1 MNHEY and CDR2 SMNVEV (reference sequence). V was shortened by 7 bases and J by 2 bases, with 15 bases between the two germline ends. The CDR3 is 15 amino acids. CDR3 sequence reads: CASTKQGGAYNEQFF. CDR3 nucleotide sequence: TGTGCCAGCACCAAACAGGGAGGAGCCTACAATGAGCAGTTCTTC.

The chain recombines TRBV6-4 with TRBJ2-1, with TRBD2 as a possible D gene (5 bases). This CDR3 comprises 16 residues. Germline CDR1 and CDR2: MRHNA and SNTAGT. Between the trimmed V and J ends, which lost 3 bases and 0 bases, there was a span of 12 bases. CDR3 in DNA: TGTGCCAGCAGTGAAGAGACGGGGTTCTCCTACAATGAGCAGTTCTTC. Amino acids: CASSEETGFSYNEQFF.

The chain uses TRBV6-1 and TRBJ2-3; 7 positions match TRBD2. Germline V gives CDR1 MNHNS, CDR2 SASEGT. The CDR3 is made up of 14 amino acids. The V segment lost 6 bases and the J segment 2 bases; nucleotides outside the gene matches: 5. CDR3 nucleotide sequence: TGTGCCAGCAGAGCGGGGCCTATCACAGATACGCAGTATTTT. It yields the protein CASRAGPITDTQYF.

Concerning this clone itself: The same CDR3 is also encoded by other DNA sequences in this sample. The chain links TRBV6-5 to TRBJ1-5; D is uncertain. CDR3 length: 15 amino acids. CDR1 is MNHEY, CDR2 SVGAGI, per germline. V was pared by 0 bases and J by 0 bases, with 6 bases between. CDR3 bases: TGTGCCAGCAGTTACTCAGGGAATAGCAATCAGCCCCAGCATTTT. Translated: CASSYSGNSNQPQHF.

V usage is TRBV5-6 and J usage is TRBJ2-1, with TRBD1 matching 7 bases. Looked up from germline, CDR1 is SGHDT and CDR2 is YYEEEE. Losses at the gene ends were 0 bases for V and 3 bases for J; bases not matched to a gene: 9. CDR3 length: 17 residues. The CDR3 nucleotides read TGTGCCAGCAGCTTGGGGTTACAGGGGAAGAGCTACAATGAGCAGTTCTTC. Translation gives CASSLGLQGKSYNEQFF. Supplemented by reference TRBV5-6 and TRBJ2-1, the full variable domain reads DAGVTQSPTHLIKTRGQQVTLRCSPKSGHDTVSWYQQALGQGPQFIFQYYEEEERQRGNFPDRFSGHQFPNYSSELNVNALLLGDSALYLCASSLGLQGKSYNEQFFGPGTRLTVL.

In this sample, this clone turned up a few times. The gene calls are TRBV7-9 and TRBJ2-7; TRBD2 matches at 8 bases. The CDR3 consists of 19 residues. Per germline, CDR1 SEHNR and CDR2 FQNEAQ (reference sequence). The J segment lost 2 bases and the V segment lost 1 base, leaving 16 bases of the junction unmatched. The CDR3 region is CASSLVLLAADRSTYEQYF. The CDR3 bases are TGTGCCAGCAGCTTAGTATTACTAGCGGCAGACCGATCCACCTACGAGCAGTACTTC.

The J gene is TRBJ2-7, the V gene TRBV27; 9 bases are a match to TRBD1. Germline loops: CDR1 MNHEY, CDR2 SMNVEV (reference sequence). The CDR3 covers 15 residues. This CDR3 reads CDHYAPGTGPYEQYF. The CDR3 coding sequence is TGTGACCATTATGCCCCGGGGACAGGGCCCTACGAGCAGTACTTC.

The rearrangement joins TRBV12-5 to TRBJ2-3; D perhaps matches TRBD1 (6 bases). The germline V gene encodes CDR1 LGHNT and CDR2 FRNRAP. Trimming left V 6 bases short and J 2 bases short, with 9 bases between. CDR3 length equals 13 residues. The CDR3 region is CASGKGDTDTQYF. In DNA, the CDR3 is TGTGCTAGTGGAAAGGGGGACACAGATACGCAGTATTTT.

V gene TRBV9 combines with J gene TRBJ2-2, with D perhaps matching TRBD2 (5 bases). V was clipped by 4 bases and J by 4 bases, with 14 bases between them. The CDR3 is 15 amino acids. Germline CDR1 reads SGDLS; CDR2 reads YYNGEE. CDR3 DNA sequence: TGTGCCAGCAGCCCGTCTAGCTCCGGCACCGGGGAGCTGTTTTTT. Encoded protein: CASSPSSSGTGELFF.

The rearrangement links TRBV2 to TRBJ2-2, with 7 bases fitting TRBD1. Germline CDR1 reads SNHLY; CDR2 reads FYNNEI. CDR3 size: 13 residues. The trim removed 5 bases at V and 7 bases at J, leaving 4 bases unmatched. The DNA of the CDR3 is TGTGCCAGCAGTCCACAGGGGATCGGGGAGCTGTTTTTT. It codes for CASSPQGIGELFF.